Below, one T cell receptor beta chain is given with its context. The antigen remains undetermined. This sample was included in a study of monozygotic twins with inflammatory bowel disease. TCRdb derives one entry per CDR3 protein from the 5' RACE reads, leaving out DNA. Its table lists about 300,000 distinct CDR3 sequences. Germline V CDR1 and CDR2: SGHTA, FQGNSA. This CDR3 comprises 15 residues. Regarding the study as a whole: The study found lower TCRbeta diversity (inverse Simpson) in IBD patients than in healthy co-twins.

This receptor was identified in a human donor with ulcerative colitis or Crohn's disease, or a healthy co-twin of an affected twin (not recorded which). The chain links TRBV7-2 to TRBJ1-4. The material sequenced was blood. CDR3: CASSPATGYNEKLFF.